This T cell receptor (beta chain) is drawn from a study of a mutant IDH1 vaccine in newly diagnosed glioma. About the study: First vaccine doses came 4-6 weeks after radiotherapy alone, or with temozolomide cycles.

V was clipped by 2 bases and J by 0 bases, with 5 bases between them. Germline-derived CDR1 and CDR2 are MDHEN and SYDVKM. This CDR3 region has 13 residues. Time point given: week 47, end of study. The investigators gave 300 ug of mutant IDH1 20-mer peptide in each vaccine dose, together with topical imiquimod. Method: immunoSEQ multiplex PCR; TCRdb's copy keeps in-frame clones and lacks some. The repertoire includes tens of thousands of clones, around three quarters of them detected once, and 5% to 6% sits in the top ten. For this clone: As yet, its antigen is unknown.

The material sequenced was PBMCs, taken from a glioma patient whose treatment included an IDH1 peptide vaccine. The TCR sequence derives from a man over 45 with glioma. The chain combines TRBV28 with TRBJ2-7, with D perhaps TRBD1 or TRBD2 (5 bases each). The CDR3 region is CASSLGGSYEQYF. CDR3 DNA sequence: TGTGCCAGCAGTTTAGGGGGCTCCTACGAGCAGTACTTC.